The 14 T cell receptor beta chains below were found in one sample sequenced in a study of T cells after somatic rescue of genetic block. Method: immunoSEQ multiplex PCR; TCRdb's copy keeps in-frame clones and lacks some. The table includes roughly 55,000 clones, more than 90% detected once. The sequenced sample consisted of peripheral blood mononuclear cells (PBMCs). These receptors originate from a child under two years old.

The chain has TRBV9 and TRBJ2-5, with TRBD1 as a possible D gene (5 bases). The V end lost 0 bases, the J end lost 2 bases, and 11 bases lay between the germline ends. Germline V lookup: CDR1 SGDLS, CDR2 YYNGEE. The CDR3 is 15 amino acids. CDR3 nucleotide sequence: TGTGCCAGCAGCGTAGTTATCAGGACACAAGAGACCCAGTACTTC. Its protein product is CASSVVIRTQETQYF.

The V gene is TRBV20-1, the J gene TRBJ1-2, with D uncertain. V shed 0 bases and J shed 4 bases, with 3 bases lying between them. The CDR3 is made up of 11 amino acids. The germline V gene has CDR1 DFQATT and CDR2 SNEGSKA (reference sequence). CDR3 loop: CSARDGYGYTF. CDR3 DNA sequence: TGCAGTGCTAGAGATGGCTATGGCTACACCTTC.

This chain joins TRBV29-1 and TRBJ2-7; 7 nucleotides agree with TRBD2. J lost 2 bases, V lost 1 base, and 5 bases had no gene match. Germline values: CDR1 SQVTM, CDR2 ANQGSEA. This CDR3 is 14 amino acids long. The CDR3 DNA reads as TGCAGCGTTGAAGGGCTAGCGGATACCTACGAGCAGTACTTC. Translated: CSVEGLADTYEQYF.

The V gene is TRBV6-1, the J gene TRBJ1-2; D ambiguous. The CDR3 runs 13 residues. Trimming left V 7 bases short and J 5 bases short, with 14 bases between. CDR1 MNHNS and CDR2 SASEGT come from the germline V gene. CDR3 region: CASTPDRDYGYTF. DNA of the CDR3: TGTGCCAGCACTCCGGACCGGGATTATGGCTACACCTTC.

As DNA, the CDR3 is TGCGCCAGCCAGGACTTGAGCTCCTACGAGCAGTACTTC. Amino acids: CASQDLSSYEQYF. The rearrangement joins TRBV5-1 to TRBJ2-7, with D possibly matching TRBD2 (5 bases). The CDR3 totals 13 residues. Deletions cut 7 bases from V and 0 bases from J, with 11 bases between. Germline-derived CDR1 and CDR2 are SGHRS and YFSETQ. The full variable domain, its missing parts supplied by reference TRBV5-1 and TRBJ2-7, is KAGVTQTPRYLIKTRGQQVTLSCSPISGHRSVSWYQQTPGQGLQFLFEYFSETQRNKGNFPGRFSGRQFSNSRSEMNVSTLELGDSALYLCASQDLSSYEQYFGPGTRLTVT.

The rearrangement uses TRBV4-1 and TRBJ2-1; 14 bases are a match to TRBD2. V trimming: 1 base; J trimming: 4 bases; junction bases outside the gene matches: 0. This CDR3 has 16 residues. Looked up from germline, CDR1 is MGHRA and CDR2 is YSYEKL. The CDR3 nucleotides are TGCGCCAGCAGCCAAGGACTAGCGGGAGGGTACAATGAGCAGTTCTTC. Amino acid sequence: CASSQGLAGGYNEQFF.

The rearrangement uses TRBV5-4 and TRBJ1-2; TRBD1 might be the D (5 bases). Looked up from germline, CDR1 is SGHNT and CDR2 is YYREEE (reference sequence). Trimming took off 4 bases at V and 4 bases at J, with 14 bases between the two ends. The CDR3 runs 14 residues. The CDR3 DNA reads TGTGCCAGCAGCGGGGACCCGGTGAGCTATGGCTACACCTTC. Translated, it gives CASSGDPVSYGYTF.

The CDR3 DNA sequence: TGTGCCAGCAGTTCCGGACAGGGAAGATACGAGCAGTACTTC. It is translated as CASSSGQGRYEQYF. The V gene is TRBV27, the J gene TRBJ2-7, with 8 bases that match TRBD1. CDR1 is MNHEY, CDR2 SMNVEV, per germline (reference sequence). V trimming: 4 bases; J trimming: 4 bases; junction bases outside the gene matches: 6. The CDR3 has 14 amino acids.

The chain combines TRBV4-2 with TRBJ2-5; the D is unclear. Germline-derived CDR1 and CDR2 are LGHNA and YNFKEQ. V was pared by 4 bases and J by 5 bases, with 14 bases between. The CDR3 extends over 14 amino acids. The CDR3 spells CASSPSPDRETQYF. CDR3 nucleotides: TGTGCCAGCAGCCCCTCCCCGGATCGGGAGACCCAGTACTTC.

V and J are TRBV27 and TRBJ2-5; 11 bases are shared with TRBD2. Trimming cost V 3 bases and J 4 bases; bases outside gene matches: 4. The CDR3 covers 15 residues. In germline, CDR1 is MNHEY, CDR2 SMNVEV (reference sequence). The CDR3 protein is CASSFTSGSRETQYF. The CDR3 DNA sequence: TGTGCCAGCAGTTTTACTAGCGGGAGTAGAGAGACCCAGTACTTC.

The rearrangement joins TRBV7-8 to TRBJ1-5; D remains ambiguous. This CDR3 region has 15 residues. The ends were cut back, 0 bases at V and 0 bases at J, with 6 bases in the middle. Germline-derived CDR1 and CDR2 are SGHVS and FQNEAQ. The chain's CDR3 is CASSLAGNSNQPQHF. The CDR3 coding sequence is TGTGCCAGCAGCTTAGCAGGGAATAGCAATCAGCCCCAGCATTTT.

The chain carries TRBV29-1 and TRBJ2-3; TRBD2 agrees at 8 bases. Trimming removed 5 bases from V and 5 bases from J; junction bases left unmatched: 0. Per germline, CDR1 SQVTM and CDR2 ANQGSEA. The CDR3 is made up of 11 amino acids. CDR3 region: CSVSGRDTQYF. In nucleotides, the CDR3 is TGCAGCGTTAGCGGGAGAGATACGCAGTATTTT.

The CDR3 bases are TGCAGTGCTAGGGCAGGGTATGGCTACACCTTC. Protein product: CSARAGYGYTF. V and J are TRBV20-1 and TRBJ1-2; D might be TRBD1 (5 bases). Germline CDR1 reads DFQATT; CDR2 reads SNEGSKA (reference sequence). Trimming shortened V by 3 bases and J by 5 bases, and 7 bases separated the two germline ends. CDR3 length: 11 amino acids.

The chain joins TRBV6-1 to TRBJ2-3; 8 bases are shared with TRBD1. CDR3 size: 12 residues. Germline CDR1 and CDR2: MNHNS and SASEGT. V lost 6 bases to trimming and J lost 4 bases; unmatched junction nucleotides: 0. CDR3 in DNA: TGTGCCAGCAGGGACAGGGCAGATACGCAGTATTTT. Protein: CASRDRADTQYF.